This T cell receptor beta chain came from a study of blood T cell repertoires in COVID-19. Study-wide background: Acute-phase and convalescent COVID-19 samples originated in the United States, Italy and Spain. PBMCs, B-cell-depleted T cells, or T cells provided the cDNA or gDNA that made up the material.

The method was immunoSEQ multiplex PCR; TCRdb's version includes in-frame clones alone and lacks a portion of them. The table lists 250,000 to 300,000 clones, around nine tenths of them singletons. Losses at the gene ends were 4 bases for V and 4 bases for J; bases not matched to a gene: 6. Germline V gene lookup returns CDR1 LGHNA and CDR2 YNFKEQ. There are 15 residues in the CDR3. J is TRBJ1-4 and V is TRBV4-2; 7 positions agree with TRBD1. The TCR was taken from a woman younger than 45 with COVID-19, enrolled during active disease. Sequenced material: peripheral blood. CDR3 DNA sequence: TGTGCCAGCAGCCCCAGCAGGGGGGTTAATGAAAAACTGTTTTTT. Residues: CASSPSRGVNEKLFF.